One T cell receptor beta chain is described in this entry. Its specificity is not known. RNA transcripts provided the source from which TCR beta CDR3 regions were amplified. An initial round of RT-PCR targeting the TCR CDR3 relied on the HTBI primer set. Via MiXCR, TCRdb re-called the multiplex PCR reads, giving one row per CDR3 protein. Of a few hundred thousand distinct CDR3 sequences listed, 14% are singletons. This CDR3 region has 17 residues. V was trimmed by 0 bases and J by 0 bases, leaving 12 bases between them. Looked up from germline, CDR1 is MNHEY and CDR2 is SVGAGI. Not enrolled were patients with uncontrolled infection, other autoimmune disease, pregnancy or lactation. This sample was included in a study of T cells in Graves' hyperthyroidism and ophthalmopathy. Study findings and constraints: Before onset, ophthalmopathy was predicted by the model a median 6.5 months earlier.

Sample: blood. The V call is TRBV6-5, the J call TRBJ1-3, with D possibly matching TRBD1 (6 bases). The sequence was obtained from a middle-aged woman with Graves' hyperthyroidism. DNA of the CDR3: TGTGCCAGCAGTTACTCAGGGACACATCGCTCTGGAAACACCATATATTTT. It encodes CASSYSGTHRSGNTIYF.